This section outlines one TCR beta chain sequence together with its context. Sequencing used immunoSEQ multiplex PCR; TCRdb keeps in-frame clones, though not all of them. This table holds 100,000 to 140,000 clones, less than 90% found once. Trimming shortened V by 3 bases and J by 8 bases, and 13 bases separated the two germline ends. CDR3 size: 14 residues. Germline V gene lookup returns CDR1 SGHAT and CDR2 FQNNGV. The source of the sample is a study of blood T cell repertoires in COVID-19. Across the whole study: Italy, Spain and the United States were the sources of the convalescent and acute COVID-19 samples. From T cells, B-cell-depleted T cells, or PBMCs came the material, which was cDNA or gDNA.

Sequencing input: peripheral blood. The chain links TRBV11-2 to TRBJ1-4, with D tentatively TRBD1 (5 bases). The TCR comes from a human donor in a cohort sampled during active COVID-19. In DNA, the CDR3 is TGTGCCAGCAGCTTTCGCCAGGGTGGAGAAAAACTGTTTTTT. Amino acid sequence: CASSFRQGGEKLFF.